The 27 T cell receptor beta chains in this list originate from one sample, sequenced in a study of Graves' ophthalmopathy and Graves' hyperthyroidism. Amplification of TCR beta CDR3 regions used RNA transcripts. HTBI primers primed a first-round RT-PCR, and a second-round multiplex PCR followed. Each CDR3 protein gets one entry after TCRdb re-called the multiplex PCR reads with MiXCR. The sample contains about 620,000 distinct CDR3 sequences, about a fifth of which appear only once. The sequencing sample was made of peripheral blood. These receptors all stem from a woman aged 18 to 35 with stable Graves' hyperthyroidism. Some clones in this sample may be carry-over from other donors' samples.

This clonotype was counted ten times or more. V is TRBV15 and J is TRBJ1-2; the D gene is possibly TRBD1 (5 bases). The V gene lost 9 bases and the J gene lost 8 bases, with 16 bases spanning the gap. Germline loops: CDR1 LNHNV, CDR2 YYDKDF (reference sequence). CDR3 size: 12 residues. The CDR3 spells CATSIPGPGYTF. Written as DNA, the CDR3 is TGTGCCACTTCAATTCCAGGGCCCGGCTACACCTTC.

CDR3 bases: TGTGCCAGCAGCTTGCCCGACAGGGCTTCACCCCTCCACTTT. Translation gives CASSLPDRASPLHF. The rearrangement uses TRBV7-2 and TRBJ1-6; 7 nucleotides match TRBD1. CDR3 length: 14 amino acids. J lost 9 bases, V lost 3 bases, and 5 bases had no gene match. Germline CDR1 SGHTA, CDR2 FQGNSA.

The table lists this clonotype with many counts. The rearrangement uses TRBV2 and TRBJ2-7, with D perhaps being TRBD1 or TRBD2 (7 bases each). V was clipped by 9 bases and J by 4 bases, with 16 bases between them. Germline V gene data show CDR1 as SNHLY and CDR2 as FYNNEI. This CDR3 spans 13 amino acids. The CDR3 sequence: CASPGRGPYEQYF. CDR3 nucleotides: TGTGCCAGTCCTGGGAGGGGGCCATACGAGCAGTACTTC.

The chain links TRBV12-3 or TRBV12-4 to TRBJ2-7; 8 nucleotides align to TRBD1. V gave up 6 bases and J gave up 4 bases; unmatched junction bases: 8. The CDR3 loop spans 14 amino acids. The CDR3, as DNA: TGTGCCAGCAGCGGGACAGGAGGCCTTTACGAGCAGTACTTC. It codes for CASSGTGGLYEQYF.

This chain joins TRBV20-1 and TRBJ1-5; TRBD1 matches 7 bases. The CDR3 length is 15 residues. Germline CDR1 DFQATT, CDR2 SNEGSKA (reference sequence). The trim removed 6 bases at V and 3 bases at J, leaving 11 bases unmatched. The CDR3 spells CSAVRDSAFNQPQHF. The CDR3, as DNA: TGCAGTGCGGTCCGGGACAGCGCCTTCAATCAGCCCCAGCATTTT.

This clonotype has a count of ten or more. The rearrangement links TRBV4-1 to TRBJ2-5; D is perhaps TRBD2 (5 bases). Germline-derived CDR1 and CDR2 are MGHRA and YSYEKL. Between the trimmed V and J ends, which lost 1 base and 14 bases, there was a span of 14 bases. This CDR3 comprises 12 residues. CDR3 sequence (DNA): TGCGCCAGCAGCCAAGTTCGGGGAATAATATACTTC. It translates to CASSQVRGIIYF.

This chain uses TRBV18 with TRBJ2-1, with 8 bases that match TRBD2. Germline V gene lookup returns CDR1 KGHSH and CDR2 LQKENI. The CDR3 consists of 16 residues. The ends lost 2 bases at V and 4 bases at J; junction bases unmatched: 7. For the CDR3, the DNA is TGTGCCAGCTCACCAAGGGTCACGGGAGGGTACAATGAGCAGTTCTTC. This codes for CASSPRVTGGYNEQFF.

This clonotype was seen at least ten times. V usage is TRBV5-1 and J usage is TRBJ1-2; 8 nucleotides line up with TRBD1. CDR3 length equals 14 residues. V was clipped by 3 bases and J by 9 bases; unmatched bases: 10. Germline V gene sequence: CDR1 SGHRS, CDR2 YFSETQ. In nucleotides, the CDR3 is TGCGCCAGCAGCTCTCAGGGGGCGAAGGTTAGCTACACCTTC. As protein: CASSSQGAKVSYTF.

In this sample, this clonotype turned up a few times. This rearrangement joins TRBV29-1 to TRBJ2-2, with 8 positions matching TRBD1. Looked up from germline, CDR1 is SQVTM and CDR2 is ANQGSEA. The CDR3 contains 16 residues. V lost 6 bases and J lost 5; bases outside the gene matches: 14. In nucleotides, the CDR3 is TGCAGCGTCCCAAAGGAAGGACAGGGACGGACCGGGGAGCTGTTTTTT. Translating it yields CSVPKEGQGRTGELFF.

This clonotype was observed at least ten times. The rearrangement uses TRBV7-2 and TRBJ2-7; TRBD1 might be the D (5 bases). V shed 2 bases and J shed 6 bases, with 11 bases lying between them. The CDR3 consists of 13 residues. The germline CDR1 and CDR2 sequences are SGHTA and FQGNSA. CDR3 amino acids: CASSLQGLGEQYF. In DNA, the CDR3 is TGTGCCAGCAGCTTACAGGGTCTTGGCGAGCAGTACTTC.

V usage is TRBV10-3 and J usage is TRBJ2-2; D tentatively fits TRBD1 or TRBD2 (5 bases each). CDR1 and CDR2 from the germline V gene are ENHRY and SYGVKD. V was cut by 8 bases and J by 1 base, with 14 bases left in between. The CDR3 consists of 15 residues. This CDR3 is CAISSGTENTGELFF. The CDR3 nucleotides read TGTGCCATCTCATCCGGGACCGAGAACACCGGGGAGCTGTTTTTT.

This clonotype has a count of ten or more. This sequence joins TRBV24-1 and TRBJ2-7, with TRBD2 matching 10 bases. The CDR3 runs 19 residues. The germline CDR1 and CDR2 sequences are KGHDR and SFDVKD. Trimming at V came to 9 bases and at J to 2 bases, leaving 21 bases not matched to a gene. The CDR3 is CATPNPILAGRVQPYEQYF. The DNA for the CDR3 is TGTGCCACCCCTAACCCGATACTAGCGGGACGCGTTCAGCCCTACGAGCAGTACTTC.

This clonotype was seen repeatedly, ten times or more. This rearrangement joins TRBV20-1 to TRBJ1-5, with D tentatively TRBD1 (6 bases). V gave up 0 bases and J gave up 6 bases, with 12 bases separating them. The CDR3 loop spans 14 amino acids. The V gene's germline CDR1 is DFQATT and CDR2 SNEGSKA (reference sequence). In nucleotides, the CDR3 is TGCAGTGCTAGAGACAGGGGCGCTTTTCAGCCCCAGCATTTT. Its translation is CSARDRGAFQPQHF.

This clonotype was picked up many times. The chain combines TRBV27 with TRBJ1-1; D is uncertain. The CDR3 has 13 amino acids. In germline, CDR1 is MNHEY, CDR2 SMNVEV (reference sequence). Trimming pared 6 bases from V and 5 bases from J, leaving 13 bases between. Here the CDR3 DNA reads TGTGCCAGCAGCCCAAGGCTAGGTACTGAAGCTTTCTTT. It is translated as CASSPRLGTEAFF.

This clonotype has ten or more counts. The V call is TRBV28, the J call TRBJ1-6, with 12 nucleotides matching TRBD1. Per the germline V gene, CDR1 is MDHEN and CDR2 is SYDVKM. CDR3 length equals 23 residues. The junction had 21 bases not matched to a gene; V was cut back by 6 bases and J by 0 bases. CDR3 loop: CASRPRWYRDRGLLGSYNSPLHF. CDR3 DNA: TGTGCCAGCAGGCCCCGTTGGTACCGGGACAGGGGGCTTTTAGGCTCCTATAATTCACCCCTCCACTTT.

This clonotype showed up many times. This chain joins TRBV28 and TRBJ2-5; D perhaps matches TRBD1 (6 bases). V was trimmed by 2 bases and J by 2 bases, leaving 12 bases between them. The CDR3 sequence is 15 residues long. From germline, CDR1 is MDHEN and CDR2 SYDVKM. CDR3 DNA: TGTGCCAGCAGTTTAGTGGGACAACGGCAAGAGACCCAGTACTTC. Protein: CASSLVGQRQETQYF.

This clonotype was recorded many times. V and J are TRBV6-1 and TRBJ1-2; possibly TRBD1 for D (5 bases). Trimming pared 1 base from V and 3 bases from J, leaving 9 bases between. The CDR3 extends over 14 amino acids. Germline V lookup: CDR1 MNHNS, CDR2 SASEGT. The CDR3: CASSEGGLYYGYTF. The CDR3 DNA reads as TGTGCCAGCAGTGAAGGGGGACTTTACTATGGCTACACCTTC.

This clonotype has at least ten counts. The chain joins TRBV6-5 to TRBJ2-7, with D possibly being TRBD1 (7 bases). Germline V gene lookup returns CDR1 MNHEY and CDR2 SVGAGI. Trimming stripped 8 bases from V and 2 bases from J, with 16 bases between. There are 14 residues in the CDR3. CDR3 residues: CASSSGGTAYEQYF. The CDR3, as DNA: TGTGCCAGCTCTTCGGGCGGGACAGCCTACGAGCAGTACTTC.

The chain recombines TRBV6-1 with TRBJ2-5, with TRBD2 matching over 8 bases. From germline, CDR1 is MNHNS and CDR2 SASEGT. The CDR3 runs to 14 residues. J gave up 4 bases and V 2 bases, and 3 bases lay outside the gene matches. The CDR3: CASSETGGVETQYF. Written as DNA, the CDR3 is TGTGCCAGCAGTGAAACGGGGGGGGTAGAGACCCAGTACTTC.

A few counts support this clonotype. This may stem from a read error, because a much larger clone lies one nucleotide away. The rearrangement links TRBV20-1 to TRBJ2-7; TRBD1 might be the D (6 bases). The CDR3 runs to 12 residues. The germline V gene encodes CDR1 DFQATT and CDR2 SNEGSKA (reference sequence). The V and J ends lost 3 bases and 3 bases respectively, with 9 bases between them. The CDR3 DNA reads TGCAGTGCTAGGGACAGAAACTACGAGCAGTACTTC. This sequence encodes CSARDRNYEQYF.

The sample holds many counts of this clonotype. The chain combines TRBV5-1 with TRBJ1-6, with 8 bases lining up with TRBD1. Trimming removed 4 bases from V and 10 bases from J; junction bases left unmatched: 7. CDR1 and CDR2 from the germline V gene are SGHRS and YFSETQ. The CDR3 contains 14 residues. As DNA, the CDR3 is TGCGCCAGCAGCCAGACAGGGGATCAGTCACCCCTCCACTTT. Translating gives CASSQTGDQSPLHF. Complete variable domain (other parts from reference TRBV5-1 and TRBJ1-6): KAGVTQTPRYLIKTRGQQVTLSCSPISGHRSVSWYQQTPGQGLQFLFEYFSETQRNKGNFPGRFSGRQFSNSRSEMNVSTLELGDSALYLCASSQTGDQSPLHFGNGTRLTVT.

This clonotype came up many times. One base away lies a much larger clone, so this may be a sequencing read error. The chain recombines TRBV20-1 with TRBJ1-1, with 10 bases fitting TRBD1. Germline V CDR1 and CDR2: DFQATT, SNEGSKA (reference sequence). V lost 1 base and J lost 4; bases outside the gene matches: 0. This CDR3 has 13 amino acids. The CDR3 region has the DNA TGCAGTGCTAGAGGGACAGGGGGCACTGAAGCTTTCTTT. Its protein is CSARGTGGTEAFF.

The chain recombines TRBV27 with TRBJ1-3; D is unclear. The CDR3 runs to 15 residues. CDR1 and CDR2 from the germline V gene are MNHEY and SMNVEV (reference sequence). V was shortened by 0 bases and J by 0 bases, with 6 bases between the two germline ends. CDR3 loop: CASSLSALSGNTIYF. CDR3 nucleotide sequence: TGTGCCAGCAGTTTATCCGCCCTCTCTGGAAACACCATATATTTT.

This clonotype was detected many times. The J gene is TRBJ2-7, the V gene TRBV6-1; 11 bases align to TRBD1. V shed 6 bases and J 1 base; nucleotides not matched to a gene: 5. The CDR3 consists of 15 residues. Germline V gives CDR1 MNHNS, CDR2 SASEGT. In DNA form, the CDR3 reads TGTGCCAGCAGGTTCCGGGACAGGGGGTCCTACGAGCAGTACTTC. Protein product: CASRFRDRGSYEQYF.

This clonotype was picked up a small number of times. V and J are TRBV28 and TRBJ2-5, with TRBD2 matching 13 bases. In germline, CDR1 is MDHEN, CDR2 SYDVKM. The CDR3 extends over 15 amino acids. Trimming removed 6 bases from V and 5 bases from J; junction bases left unmatched: 6. CDR3 loop: CASRRLAGGSETQYF. DNA for the CDR3: TGTGCCAGCAGGCGACTAGCGGGAGGAAGTGAGACCCAGTACTTC.

There are many counts of this clonotype. The chain links TRBV6-1 to TRBJ2-5, with D perhaps matching TRBD1 (5 bases). The CDR3 totals 16 residues. V was pared by 0 bases and J by 0 bases, with 11 bases between. The germline gives CDR1 MNHNS, CDR2 SASEGT. The CDR3 DNA is TGTGCCAGCAGTGAAGCAGGACATTCGTACCAAGAGACCCAGTACTTC. Translation: CASSEAGHSYQETQYF.

The chain is built from TRBV20-1 and TRBJ2-7; 11 bases fit TRBD2. The CDR3 has 13 amino acids. From germline, CDR1 is DFQATT and CDR2 SNEGSKA (reference sequence). Germline trimming cut 2 bases from V and 9 bases from J; bases unmatched to any gene: 6. CDR3 residues: CSARSPGTSGQYF. The CDR3 DNA reads as TGCAGTGCTAGATCACCTGGGACTAGCGGGCAGTACTTC.